Listed below are T cell receptor beta chains from one sample, sequenced in a study of neurological immune-mediated disorders. One entry per CDR3 protein, called by TCRdb with MiXCR from the 5' RACE reads. The table lists 50,000 to 70,000 distinct CDR3 sequences, about 10% of them singletons. The sequenced sample was PBMCs. These receptors came from a male donor with HTLV-1-associated myelopathy (HAM/TSP). Both conserved end residues are part of each CDR3. The D gene is left open where the match is weak. Clone sizes are given selectively: once, few, many, or a class where the clone is expanded.

CDR3: CASLQGGSGTGELFF
DNA: TGTGCCAGCCTCCAGGGAGGATCGGGAACCGGGGAGCTGTTTTTT
size: many
J: TRBJ2-2
D: .
V: TRBV28

CDR3: CASSLDAGSGANVLTF
DNA: TGCGCCAGCAGCTTGGATGCGGGCTCTGGGGCCAACGTCCTGACTTTC
size: many
J: TRBJ2-6
D: .
V: TRBV5-1

CDR3: CASSLNTNYGYTF
DNA: TGCGCCAGCAGCTTGAACACAAACTATGGCTACACCTTC
size: many
J: TRBJ1-2
D: .
V: TRBV5-1

CDR3: CASSTGTGGEQYF
DNA: TGTGCCAGCAGTACGGGGACAGGGGGCGAGCAGTACTTC
size: many
J: TRBJ2-7
D: TRBD1
V: TRBV6-6

CDR3: CASSWGRIQETQYF
DNA: TGTGCCAGCAGTTGGGGACGGATCCAAGAGACCCAGTACTTC
size: many
J: TRBJ2-5
D: .
V: TRBV6-2/TRBV6-3

CDR3: CSVGEPHEQYF
DNA: TGCAGCGTTGGAGAACCCCACGAGCAGTACTTC
size: many
J: TRBJ2-7
D: .
V: TRBV29-1

CDR3: CASSQGGVSYEQYF
DNA: TGTGCCAGCAGCCAGGGAGGGGTATCCTACGAGCAGTACTTC
size: .
J: TRBJ2-7
D: TRBD2
V: TRBV5-4

CDR3: CASSLIGSYQETQYF
DNA: TGTGCCAGCAGTTTAATAGGGTCGTACCAAGAGACCCAGTACTTC
size: many
J: TRBJ2-5
D: .
V: TRBV27

CDR3: CSANPQGPQPQHF
DNA: TGCAGTGCAAACCCTCAGGGCCCTCAGCCCCAGCATTTT
size: many
J: TRBJ1-5
D: .
V: TRBV20-1

CDR3: CASIWGEQYF
DNA: TGTGCCAGCATTTGGGGGGAGCAGTACTTC
size: many
J: TRBJ2-7
D: .
V: TRBV21-1

CDR3: CASSDRVSSTDTQYF
DNA: TGTGCCAGCAGTGACAGGGTTAGCTCCACAGATACGCAGTATTTT
size: many
J: TRBJ2-3
D: TRBD1
V: TRBV12-3/TRBV12-4

CDR3: CASSQQVVTNEKLFF
DNA: TGCGCCAGCAGCCAACAGGTGGTAACTAATGAAAAACTGTTTTTT
size: many
J: TRBJ1-4
D: .
V: TRBV4-1

CDR3: CASSRVDQPQHF
DNA: TGTGCCAGCAGCAGAGTGGATCAGCCCCAGCATTTT
size: .
J: TRBJ1-5
D: .
V: TRBV7-9

CDR3: CSAFWGQDDSPLHF
DNA: TGTAGTGCTTTTTGGGGGCAAGACGATTCACCCCTCCACTTT
size: .
J: TRBJ1-6
D: .
V: TRBV20-1

CDR3: CAIRTDWNTEAFF
DNA: TGTGCCATCAGGACAGATTGGAACACTGAAGCTTTCTTT
size: many
J: TRBJ1-1
D: .
V: TRBV10-3